This note documents a single TCR beta chain sequence. Its target is unknown. The sample belongs to a study of PD-1 blockade in classical Hodgkin lymphoma. General study results and limits: Significantly greater TCR diversity emerged by C4D1 in CD4+ cells but not CD8+ cells.

With 4 bases removed from V and 1 base from J, the gap between germline ends came to 19 bases. The CDR3 loop spans 17 amino acids. Looked up from germline, CDR1 is SSHAT and CDR2 is FNYEAQ (reference sequence). Sequencing used immunoSEQ multiplex PCR; TCRdb keeps in-frame clones, though not all of them. The sample has almost 30,000 clones, about four fifths seen once. Noted time point: cycle 4 day 1 (C4D1), after six to seven weeks of nivolumab. Every patient had relapsed following autologous stem cell transplantation, and cohorts differed in brentuximab vedotin exposure. Magnetic negative selection was used to purify CD4+ T cells from thawed PBMCs.

The rearrangement links TRBV7-7 to TRBJ2-5; D possibly corresponds to TRBD2 (6 bases). The sample was CD4+ T cells from blood, taken before the fourth cycle of nivolumab. This clonotype was obtained from a human donor with classical Hodgkin lymphoma. The CDR3, as DNA: TGTGCCAGCAGCTGGGGTCCACGGGGACTGGGCCAAGAGACCCAGTACTTC. It encodes CASSWGPRGLGQETQYF.